Reported below is one TCR beta chain. Its antigen is currently unknown. The sample is drawn from a study of CD8 T cells in ankylosing spondylitis. Study-wide results and limits: Ankylosing spondylitis blood appeared to be characterized by a TCR beta motif of 8 or 9 highly homologous variants. Earlier studies detected some motif variants in reactive arthritis synovial fluid and blood.

TCRdb reprocessed the 5' RACE reads via MiXCR and lists one record per CDR3 protein. The sample gives 150,000 to 200,000 distinct CDR3 sequences, roughly 34% of which show up once; 4.5% to 6% is in the top ten. The CDR3 covers 14 residues. Per the germline V gene, CDR1 is MNHEY and CDR2 is SVGEGT. Trimming removed 4 bases from V and 3 bases from J, with 10 bases in between. The J gene is TRBJ1-5, the V gene TRBV6-2 or TRBV6-3, with D possibly matching TRBD1 (5 bases). The sequenced sample was synovial fluid, either unsorted or a sorted T cell fraction (not recorded which). The receptor comes from a male donor with ankylosing spondylitis. DNA of the CDR3: TGTGCCAGCAGTTTCCCGGACAACAATCAGCCCCAGCATTTT. Translated, it gives CASSFPDNNQPQHF.